Reported below is one T cell receptor beta chain. Its antigen is as yet unknown. The data were taken from a study of CXCR3-negative and CXCR3-positive naive CD8 T cells. Findings and limits, study-wide: For CXCR3-positive naive cells, TRB CDR3s were more hydrophobic than those of CXCR3-negative naive cells. Sequencing showed both naive subsets with comparably high diversity, and memory CD8+ cells much lower.

Naive CD8+ T lymphocytes were specified as CD45RO-CCR7+CD27+CD95-. This CDR3 is 15 amino acids long. CDR1 and CDR2 from the germline V gene are MNHEY and SVGAGI. TRB cDNA libraries were made by UMI-labeled 5' RACE. One entry per CDR3 protein, without DNA, is what TCRdb gives after re-calling the 5' RACE reads. The sample totals roughly 8,300 distinct CDR3 sequences; its top ten clones hold 2% to 2.5%. The rearrangement uses TRBV6-5 and TRBJ2-3; without DNA, the TCRdb call of TRBD2 cannot be checked. This receptor was taken from a human donor in good health. Some clones in this sample may be carry-over from other donors' samples. The sequencing input was naive CXCR3- CD8+ T cells from blood. Described subset: CD45RO-CCR7+CD27+CD95- naive CD8+ T cells lacking CXCR3 (TNR3-). The CDR3 sequence is CASSYLAGAGDTQYF.